This entry concerns a single T cell receptor (beta chain). The data were obtained in a study of T cell changes during pregnancy in multiple sclerosis. The protocol was immunoSEQ multiplex PCR, while the TCRdb copy is restricted to in-frame clones and leaves out a portion. The sample shows 70,000 to 95,000 clones, 94% of them seen only once. CDR3 length: 12 amino acids. From germline, CDR1 is SQVTM and CDR2 ANQGSEA. V lost 6 bases, J lost 5 bases, and 6 bases stayed unmatched. The chain recombines TRBV29-1 with TRBJ2-5; 7 positions agree with TRBD1. The sample in question was peripheral blood, obtained after pregnancy. This TCR derives from a female donor in good health, enrolled as a control in a pregnancy study. Here the CDR3 DNA reads TGCAGCGTCGAGGGGGCTGGGGAGACCCAGTACTTC. This sequence encodes CSVEGAGETQYF.